Shown below are 10 T cell receptor beta chains from a single sample sequenced in a study of identical twins. TCRdb fed the 5' RACE reads into MiXCR, producing one record per CDR3 protein. Of around 290,000 distinct CDR3 sequences in the sample, 8.5% to 9.5% were seen once. These data are also associated with another study on yellow fever vaccine responses in identical twins.

Sample: CD8+ T cells sorted from blood. The receptors stem from a woman under 30 in good health.

This chain uses TRBV6-6 with TRBJ1-2; D remains unclear. The CDR3 has 13 residues. Germline-derived CDR1 and CDR2 are MNHNY and SVGAGI (reference sequence). V lost 5 bases and J lost 2, with 9 bases in between. The CDR3 sequence is CASSQDGNYGYTF. The CDR3 nucleotides are TGTGCCAGCAGTCAAGACGGGAACTATGGCTACACCTTC.

On this clonotype: This may arise from a read error, as a much more abundant clone is one base away. This chain uses TRBV20-1 with TRBJ2-3; 10 bases map to TRBD2. This CDR3 spans 17 amino acids. CDR1 and CDR2 (germline): DFQATT, SNEGSKA (reference sequence). For the CDR3, the DNA is TGCTGTGCTGGGGGGGCTAGCGGGGGACCGATCACAGATACGCAGTATTTT. It encodes CCAGGASGGPITDTQYF.

This clonotype occurred many times. The chain employs TRBV12-3 or TRBV12-4 and TRBJ2-1; 13 bases fit TRBD2. V was pared by 7 bases and J by 6 bases, with 3 bases of the junction left unmatched. The CDR3 contains 14 residues. The CDR3 region has the DNA TGTGCCAGCACCGGACTAGCGGGAGTCAATGAGCAGTTCTTC. This sequence encodes CASTGLAGVNEQFF.

The rearrangement links TRBV4-1 to TRBJ1-5; D is possibly TRBD1 (5 bases). Germline-derived CDR1 and CDR2 are MGHRA and YSYEKL. This CDR3 contains 15 residues. Between the trimmed V and J ends, which lost 0 bases and 5 bases, there was a span of 11 bases. The CDR3 DNA reads TGCGCCAGCAGCCAAGACCCGGGACTAGATCAGCCCCAGCATTTT. As protein: CASSQDPGLDQPQHF.

Remarks on this clonotype: A much larger clone differs from this one at a single base, so this may be a read error. V and J are TRBV6-1 and TRBJ2-5; 8 bases are shared with TRBD2. V gave up 9 bases and J gave up 7 bases; unmatched junction bases: 10. The CDR3 totals 13 residues. CDR1 and CDR2 from the germline V gene are MNHNS and SASEGT. CDR3 in DNA: TGTGCCAGTCGCGGACTAGCCGGCTCGACCCAGTACTTC. This translates into CASRGLAGSTQYF.

This clonotype was picked up a small number of times. V gene TRBV6-4 combines with J gene TRBJ2-1, with 7 bases that match TRBD2. Germline V gene lookup returns CDR1 MRHNA and CDR2 SNTAGT. The junction had 3 bases not matched to a gene; V was cut back by 0 bases and J by 4 bases. The CDR3 runs 15 residues. The DNA for the CDR3 is TGTGCCAGCAGTGACTCAAGCGGGGAATACAATGAGCAGTTCTTC. Translated, it gives CASSDSSGEYNEQFF.

This clonotype was detected ten times or more. The chain couples TRBV5-1 to TRBJ2-1; no reliable D call. The germline V gene encodes CDR1 SGHRS and CDR2 YFSETQ. CDR3 length: 15 residues. Trimming took off 5 bases at V and 0 bases at J, with 12 bases between the two ends. CDR3 in amino acids: CASRIDLSSYNEQFF. CDR3 sequence (DNA): TGCGCCAGCAGGATAGACCTGAGCTCCTACAATGAGCAGTTCTTC.

In its sample, this clonotype was seen many times. The chain employs TRBV5-1 and TRBJ2-4; no reliable D call. This CDR3 is built from 16 residues. With 0 bases removed from V and 0 bases from J, the gap between germline ends came to 10 bases. The germline V gene encodes CDR1 SGHRS and CDR2 YFSETQ. DNA of the CDR3: TGCGCCAGCAGCTTGGAGGCGGCACTAGCCAAAAACATTCAGTACTTC. Translated: CASSLEAALAKNIQYF.

This clonotype came up a few times. This CDR3 reads CASSEWDRDSTDTQYF. The CDR3 region has the DNA TGTGCCAGCAGTGAATGGGACAGGGATTCCACAGATACGCAGTATTTT. The V call is TRBV6-1, the J call TRBJ2-3; 9 positions agree with TRBD1. V lost 2 bases, J lost 2 bases, and 5 bases stayed unmatched. This CDR3 comprises 16 residues. CDR1 is MNHNS and CDR2 is SASEGT in the germline V gene.

In regard to this clonotype: The conserved closing phenylalanine or tryptophan is absent in this CDR3, likely reflecting a read error. The chain employs TRBV29-1 and TRBJ2-1; no clear D. Trimming left V 3 bases short and J 1 base short, with 13 bases between. Germline CDR1 SQVTM, CDR2 ANQGSEA. The CDR3 is made up of 15 amino acids. The DNA of the CDR3 is TGCAGCGTTGAGTCAGCTTTTGGTTCCTACAATGAGCAGTTCCTC. It codes for CSVESAFGSYNEQFL.